Below are 24 T cell receptor beta chains sequenced from a single sample in a study of molecular identifiers for immune sequencing clone quantification. MiXCR, applied by TCRdb to the PCR reads, yields one record per CDR3 protein. In the table there are around 65,000 distinct CDR3 sequences, around 17% of which are singletons. The source material was naive CD8+ T cells from blood, with Jurkat cell RNA spiked in. Regarding subset: FACS-sorted CD8+CD4-CCR7+CD45RA+ naive T cells. The receptor set was obtained from a human donor in good health. Some libraries in this study had Jurkat cell RNA spiked in.

Concerning this clonotype: One end of the junction is discordant with germline, which a read error may explain. The rearrangement joins TRBV6-2 or TRBV6-3 to TRBJ2-7; D might be TRBD2 (6 bases). Germline loops: CDR1 MNHEY, CDR2 SVGEGT. CDR3 size: 12 residues. The CDR3: CASSFWGDERYF. DNA of the CDR3: TGTGCCAGCAGTTTTTGGGGGGACGAGCGGTACTTC.

This clonotype was recorded a few times. The V gene is TRBV15, the J gene TRBJ2-2; 7 positions agree with TRBD1. There are 17 residues in the CDR3. Germline-derived CDR1 and CDR2 are LNHNV and YYDKDF (reference sequence). After removal of 1 base from V and 6 bases from J, the junction contained 11 bases not matched to a gene. The CDR3 sequence is CATSRGLTGEEAGELFF. The CDR3 DNA is TGTGCCACCAGCAGAGGCCTAACAGGGGAAGAGGCCGGGGAGCTGTTTTTT. The entire variable domain, with the rest obtained from reference TRBV15 and TRBJ2-2, is as follows: DAMVIQNPRYQVTQFGKPVTLSCSQTLNHNVMYWYQQKSSQAPKLLFHYYDKDFNNEADTPDNFQSRRPNTSFCFLDIRSPGLGDTAMYLCATSRGLTGEEAGELFFGEGSRLTVL.

Ten or more counts support this clonotype. V gene TRBV6-5 combines with J gene TRBJ2-7, with a tentative D call TRBD2 (5 bases). This CDR3 is 14 amino acids long. V was shortened by 3 bases and J by 3 bases, with 12 bases between the two germline ends. Germline V gene lookup returns CDR1 MNHEY and CDR2 SVGAGI. The CDR3 here is CASSYNDGVYEQYF. CDR3 nucleotides: TGTGCCAGCAGTTATAACGACGGGGTCTACGAGCAGTACTTC.

Turning to this clonotype: One base away lies a much larger clone, so this may be a sequencing read error. V and J are TRBV6-2 or TRBV6-3 and TRBJ2-2; D possibly corresponds to TRBD2 (5 bases). CDR3 length: 12 residues. CDR1 is MNHEY, CDR2 SVGEGT, per germline. The CDR3 loop is CASSYITGELSF. The CDR3 nucleotides read TGTGCCAGCAGTTACATTACCGGGGAGCTGTCTTTT.

This clonotype showed up many times. The gene calls are TRBV28 and TRBJ2-1; TRBD1 aligns across 10 bases. Germline lookup yields CDR1 MDHEN and CDR2 SYDVKM. J was trimmed by 1 base and V by 2 bases; bases with no gene match: 8. The CDR3 loop spans 18 amino acids. CDR3 bases: TGTGCCAGCAGTTTAGGGACAGGGGAGATTCGATCCTACAATGAGCAGTTCTTC. It specifies CASSLGTGEIRSYNEQFF.

Note on this clonotype: This may come from a read error, since a much larger clone is one base off. V and J are TRBV11-1 and TRBJ2-2; possible D gene TRBD1, 7 bases. This CDR3 comprises 15 residues. Germline loops: CDR1 SGHAT, CDR2 FQDESV (reference sequence). The chain's CDR3 is CASSPTGLGTGGLFF. The DNA of the CDR3 is TGTGCCAGCAGCCCGACAGGGTTGGGCACCGGGGGGCTGTTTTTT.

This clonotype was counted only a few times. The chain combines TRBV12-3 or TRBV12-4 with TRBJ1-2, with a weak D call TRBD1 (6 bases). Trimming took off 0 bases at V and 6 bases at J, with 11 bases between the two ends. The CDR3 contains 14 residues. The DNA for the CDR3 is TGTGCCAGCAGTTTAGCGGGGAGGGGGGATGGCTACACCTTC. Protein sequence: CASSLAGRGDGYTF.

Regarding this clonotype: The junction differs from germline at one of its ends, possibly a read error. The genes are TRBV10-3 and TRBJ2-7; D may be TRBD1 or TRBD2 (5 bases each). The CDR3 spans 15 residues. CDR1 ENHRY and CDR2 SYGVKD come from the germline V gene. The CDR3 DNA is TGTGCCATCAGAGAGTACCGGGGCAGGGCTCTCGAGCAGTACTTC. Encoded protein: CAIREYRGRALEQYF.

This clonotype was seen ten or more times. The genes are TRBV7-9 and TRBJ1-1; 7 bases are a match to TRBD1. Germline V gene sequence: CDR1 SEHNR, CDR2 FQNEAQ (reference sequence). CDR3 length equals 13 residues. The trim removed 5 bases at V and 7 bases at J, leaving 7 bases unmatched. In DNA form, the CDR3 reads TGTGCCAGCAGCCAAGACAGGGTCCTTGAAGCTTTCTTT. This sequence encodes CASSQDRVLEAFF.

CDR3 nucleotide sequence: TGTGCCAGCAGGCATACGGGCTTGGCGGCTTTCTTT. This sequence encodes CASRHTGLAAFF. The chain uses TRBV6-2 or TRBV6-3 and TRBJ1-1; D is unresolved. This CDR3 has 12 residues. Germline CDR1 is MNHEY and CDR2 is SVGEGT. V lost 6 bases and J lost 11, with 16 bases in between.

There are many counts of this clonotype. The chain recombines TRBV7-9 with TRBJ2-3; D remains unclear. Germline V lookup: CDR1 SEHNR, CDR2 FQNEAQ (reference sequence). V lost 1 base, J lost 5 bases, and 4 bases lay in between. The CDR3 length is 12 residues. CDR3 DNA: TGTGCCAGCAGCTTAGGGGTAGATACGCAGTATTTT. Residues: CASSLGVDTQYF.

V is TRBV6-5 and J is TRBJ1-2; no firm D call. Germline V gene lookup returns CDR1 MNHEY and CDR2 SVGAGI. V lost 0 bases to trimming and J lost 4 bases, with 9 bases between them. The CDR3 has 14 residues. CDR3 in amino acids: CASSYSSRGYGYTF. CDR3 nucleotide sequence: TGTGCCAGCAGTTACTCGAGTCGGGGCTATGGCTACACCTTC.

The table lists this clonotype with many counts. V usage is TRBV24-1 and J usage is TRBJ2-7; 10 bases are a match to TRBD1. This CDR3 comprises 14 residues. The V gene end was trimmed by 6 bases and the J gene end by 4 bases; junction bases not matched to a gene: 5. CDR1 and CDR2 from the germline V gene are KGHDR and SFDVKD. The CDR3 bases are TGTGCCACCAGTCTTGGACAGGGGGGTTACGAGCAGTACTTC. Its protein product is CATSLGQGGYEQYF.

Many counts were recorded for this clonotype. V gene TRBV28 combines with J gene TRBJ1-2; D call uncertain. The V end lost 5 bases, the J end lost 0 bases, and 22 bases lay between the germline ends. In germline, CDR1 is MDHEN, CDR2 SYDVKM. CDR3 length: 18 residues. The CDR3 loop reads CASSSIRLSSTTNYGYTF. The CDR3 bases are TGTGCCAGCAGTAGTATCAGATTAAGCTCGACAACTAACTATGGCTACACCTTC.

This clonotype was detected many times. This chain connects TRBV5-4 to TRBJ2-7; D unclear. The CDR3 spans 14 residues. The germline V gene encodes CDR1 SGHNT and CDR2 YYREEE (reference sequence). Between the trimmed V and J ends, which lost 4 bases and 0 bases, there was a span of 11 bases. The CDR3 loop reads CASSRIESSYEQYF. The CDR3 coding sequence is TGTGCCAGCAGCCGAATAGAGAGCTCCTACGAGCAGTACTTC.

This clonotype has at least ten counts. This rearrangement joins TRBV9 to TRBJ1-6; 10 positions agree with TRBD1. V lost 4 bases, J lost 4 bases, and 20 bases stayed unmatched. The V gene's germline CDR1 is SGDLS and CDR2 YYNGEE. This CDR3 is 21 amino acids long. DNA for the CDR3: TGTGCCAGCAGCCCGTCTCCGGGGACAGGGGTGATCCCCCTTTATAATTCACCCCTCCACTTT. This encodes CASSPSPGTGVIPLYNSPLHF.

This clonotype was counted at least ten times. J is TRBJ2-2 and V is TRBV28; D is uncertain. The CDR3 contains 18 residues. Germline V gives CDR1 MDHEN, CDR2 SYDVKM. With 2 bases removed from V and 0 bases from J, the gap between germline ends came to 16 bases. As DNA, the CDR3 is TGTGCCAGCAGTTTAACTCGCCGGGTAGCTACGAACACCGGGGAGCTGTTTTTT. Translating it yields CASSLTRRVATNTGELFF.

The sample holds many counts of this clonotype. The chain links TRBV15 to TRBJ2-3; unclear D gene. The germline V gene has CDR1 LNHNV and CDR2 YYDKDF (reference sequence). CDR3 size: 17 residues. Trimming left V 0 bases short and J 0 bases short, with 13 bases between. The CDR3 sequence is CATSRDRASLSTDTQYF. The CDR3 nucleotides are TGTGCCACCAGCAGAGATAGGGCCAGTCTGAGCACAGATACGCAGTATTTT.

This clonotype appeared many times. CDR3: CASSAGAEYTDTQYF. As DNA, the CDR3 is TGTGCCAGCAGCGCGGGGGCAGAATACACAGATACGCAGTATTTT. The gene calls are TRBV7-9 and TRBJ2-3; TRBD2 might be the D (7 bases). V was trimmed by 5 bases and J by 2 bases, leaving 14 bases between them. Germline V gene data show CDR1 as SEHNR and CDR2 as FQNEAQ (reference sequence). This CDR3 comprises 15 residues.

The chain uses TRBV29-1 and TRBJ2-1; D unresolved. The ends were cut back, 5 bases at V and 5 bases at J, with 10 bases in the middle. The germline CDR1 and CDR2 sequences are SQVTM and ANQGSEA. The CDR3 has 12 amino acids. CDR3 region: CSVSNKHNEQFF. The CDR3, as DNA: TGCAGCGTTTCGAACAAGCACAATGAGCAGTTCTTC.

This clonotype was recorded at least ten times. This rearrangement joins TRBV14 to TRBJ1-1; tentative D call: TRBD1 (5 bases). V gave up 4 bases and J gave up 1 base, with 16 bases separating them. CDR1 is SGHDN and CDR2 is FVKESK in the germline V gene. This CDR3 is 16 amino acids long. CDR3 sequence reads: CASSPPGLAWNTEAFF. CDR3 DNA: TGTGCCAGCAGCCCTCCGGGACTCGCCTGGAACACTGAAGCTTTCTTT.

Details on this clonotype: No conserved phenylalanine or tryptophan ends this CDR3, so it is likely a read error. V gene TRBV10-3 combines with J gene TRBJ2-7; TRBD1 might be the D (6 bases). CDR1 ENHRY and CDR2 SYGVKD come from the germline V gene. Deletions cut 0 bases from V and 5 bases from J, with 8 bases between. This CDR3 is 13 amino acids long. The chain's CDR3 is CAISESQGNEQYL. DNA of the CDR3: TGTGCCATCAGTGAGTCGCAGGGGAACGAGCAGTACCTC.

Note on this clonotype: Given the absence of the conserved phenylalanine or tryptophan at the CDR3 end, a read error is likely. The chain recombines TRBV24-1 with TRBJ1-5; 9 bases align to TRBD1. The germline gives CDR1 KGHDR, CDR2 SFDVKD. The CDR3 is made up of 16 amino acids. The CDR3, as DNA: TGCGCCACCAGTCATCCGGGACAGGGTCCCAATCAGCCCCAGCATTCT. Translation gives CATSHPGQGPNQPQHS.

Concerning this clonotype itself: This may arise from a read error, as a much more abundant clone is one base away. This chain links TRBV7-8 with TRBJ2-5; TRBD2 might be the D (6 bases). CDR1 is SGHVS and CDR2 is FQNEAQ in the germline V gene. CDR3 size: 15 residues. For the CDR3, the DNA is TGTGCCAGGAGCTTAGCGGTGCTGGGACAAGAGACCCAGTACTTC. Its translation: CARSLAVLGQETQYF.